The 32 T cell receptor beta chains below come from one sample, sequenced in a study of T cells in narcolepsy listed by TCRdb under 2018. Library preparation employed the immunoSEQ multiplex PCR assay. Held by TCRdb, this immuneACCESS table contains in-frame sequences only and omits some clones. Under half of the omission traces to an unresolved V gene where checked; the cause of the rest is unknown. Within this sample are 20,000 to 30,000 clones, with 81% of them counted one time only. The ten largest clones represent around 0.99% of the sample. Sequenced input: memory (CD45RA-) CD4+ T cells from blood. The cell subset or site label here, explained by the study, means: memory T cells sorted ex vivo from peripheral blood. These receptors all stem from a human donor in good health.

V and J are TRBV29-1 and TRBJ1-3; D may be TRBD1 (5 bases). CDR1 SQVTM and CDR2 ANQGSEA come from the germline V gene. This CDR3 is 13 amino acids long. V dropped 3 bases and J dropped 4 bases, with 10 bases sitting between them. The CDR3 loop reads CSVEGDRGNTIYF. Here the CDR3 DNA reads TGCAGCGTTGAGGGGGACCGCGGAAACACCATATATTTT.

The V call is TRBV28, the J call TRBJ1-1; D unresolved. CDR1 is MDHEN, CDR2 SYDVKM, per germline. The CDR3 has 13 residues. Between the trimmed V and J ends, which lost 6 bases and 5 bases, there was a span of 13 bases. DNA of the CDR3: TGTGCCAGCAGGGCGGGAGGACGAACTGAAGCTTTCTTT. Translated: CASRAGGRTEAFF.

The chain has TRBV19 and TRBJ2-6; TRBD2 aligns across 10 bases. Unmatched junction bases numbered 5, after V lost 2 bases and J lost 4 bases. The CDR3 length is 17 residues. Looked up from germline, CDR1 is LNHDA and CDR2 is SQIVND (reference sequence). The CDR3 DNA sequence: TGTGCCAGTAGTATATCTCTAGCGGGGGCCGGGGCCAACGTCCTGACTTTC. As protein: CASSISLAGAGANVLTF.

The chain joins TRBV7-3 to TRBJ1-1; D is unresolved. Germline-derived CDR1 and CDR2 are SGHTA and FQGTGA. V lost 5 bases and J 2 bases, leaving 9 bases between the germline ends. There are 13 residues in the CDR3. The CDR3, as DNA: TGTGCCAGCAGCCCTATAGGAAACACTGAAGCTTTCTTT. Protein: CASSPIGNTEAFF. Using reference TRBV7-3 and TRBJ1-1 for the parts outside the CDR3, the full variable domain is GAGVSQTPSNKVTEKGKYVELRCDPISGHTALYWYRQSLGQGPEFLIYFQGTGAADDSGLPNDRFFAVRPEGSVSTLKIQRTERGDSAVYLCASSPIGNTEAFFGQGTRLTVV.

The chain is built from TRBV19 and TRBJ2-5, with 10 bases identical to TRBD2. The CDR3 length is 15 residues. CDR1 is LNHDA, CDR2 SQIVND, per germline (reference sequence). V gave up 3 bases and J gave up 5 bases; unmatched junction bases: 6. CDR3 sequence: CASSIRAGGMETQYF. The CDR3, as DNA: TGTGCCAGTAGTATCCGAGCGGGAGGGATGGAGACCCAGTACTTC.

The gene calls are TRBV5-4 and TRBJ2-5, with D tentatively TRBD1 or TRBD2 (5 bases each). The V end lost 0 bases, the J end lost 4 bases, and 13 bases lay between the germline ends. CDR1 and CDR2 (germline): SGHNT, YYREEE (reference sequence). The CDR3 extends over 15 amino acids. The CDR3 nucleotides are TGTGCCAGCAGCTTGGACCCGGGACCACCAGAGACCCAGTACTTC. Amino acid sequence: CASSLDPGPPETQYF.

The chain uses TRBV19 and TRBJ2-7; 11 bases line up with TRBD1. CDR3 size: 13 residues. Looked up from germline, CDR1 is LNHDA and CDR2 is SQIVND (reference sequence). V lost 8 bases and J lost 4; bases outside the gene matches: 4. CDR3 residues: CASRGQGVYEQYF. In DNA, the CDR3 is TGTGCCAGTCGGGGACAGGGGGTTTACGAGCAGTACTTC. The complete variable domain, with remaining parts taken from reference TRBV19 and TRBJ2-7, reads DGGITQSPKYLFRKEGQNVTLSCEQNLNHDAMYWYRQDPGQGLRLIYYSQIVNDFQKGDIAEGYSVSREKKESFPLTVTSAQKNPTAFYLCASRGQGVYEQYFGPGTRLTVT.

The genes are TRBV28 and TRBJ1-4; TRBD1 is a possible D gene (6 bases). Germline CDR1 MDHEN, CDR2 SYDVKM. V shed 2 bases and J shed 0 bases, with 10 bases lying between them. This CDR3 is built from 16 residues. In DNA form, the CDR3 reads TGTGCCAGCAGTTTAAGGGGGGGTGCAACTAATGAAAAACTGTTTTTT. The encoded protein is CASSLRGGATNEKLFF.

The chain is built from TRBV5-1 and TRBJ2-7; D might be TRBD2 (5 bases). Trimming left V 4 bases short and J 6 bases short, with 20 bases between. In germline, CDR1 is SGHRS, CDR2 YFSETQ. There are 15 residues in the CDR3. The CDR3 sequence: CASSPVVGGEGEQYF. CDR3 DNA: TGCGCCAGCAGCCCTGTAGTCGGTGGAGAGGGCGAGCAGTACTTC.

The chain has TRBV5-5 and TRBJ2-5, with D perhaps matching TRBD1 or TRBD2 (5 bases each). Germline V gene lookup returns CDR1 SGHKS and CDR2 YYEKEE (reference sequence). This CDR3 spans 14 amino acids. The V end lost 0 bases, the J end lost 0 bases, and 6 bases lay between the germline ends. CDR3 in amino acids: CASSLGGDQETQYF. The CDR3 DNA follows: TGTGCCAGCAGCTTGGGAGGGGACCAAGAGACCCAGTACTTC.

The DNA of the CDR3 is TGTGCCAGCAGCCCTCGGGGGGGCTATCAGCCCCAGCATTTT. It codes for CASSPRGGYQPQHF. The rearrangement links TRBV28 to TRBJ1-5; D might be TRBD1 (6 bases). CDR3 length: 14 amino acids. CDR1 and CDR2 (germline): MDHEN, SYDVKM. Trimming removed 6 bases from V and 5 bases from J, with 14 bases in between.

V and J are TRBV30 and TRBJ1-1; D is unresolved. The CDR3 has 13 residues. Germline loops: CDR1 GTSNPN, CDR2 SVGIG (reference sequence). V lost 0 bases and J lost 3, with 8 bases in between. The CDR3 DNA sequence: TGTGCCTGGAGTGTTGGAAGGGACACTGAAGCTTTCTTT. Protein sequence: CAWSVGRDTEAFF.

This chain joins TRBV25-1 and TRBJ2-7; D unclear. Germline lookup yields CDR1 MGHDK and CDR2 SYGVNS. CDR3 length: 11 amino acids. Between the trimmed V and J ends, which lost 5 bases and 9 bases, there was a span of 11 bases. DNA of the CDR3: TGTGCCAGCAGTTCCCTTTCGTTGCAGTACTTC. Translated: CASSSLSLQYF.

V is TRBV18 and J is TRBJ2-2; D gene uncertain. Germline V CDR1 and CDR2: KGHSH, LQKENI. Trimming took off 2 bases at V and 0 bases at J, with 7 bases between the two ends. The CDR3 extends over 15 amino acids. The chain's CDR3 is CASSPDLANTGELFF. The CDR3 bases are TGTGCCAGCTCACCAGACCTCGCGAACACCGGGGAGCTGTTTTTT.

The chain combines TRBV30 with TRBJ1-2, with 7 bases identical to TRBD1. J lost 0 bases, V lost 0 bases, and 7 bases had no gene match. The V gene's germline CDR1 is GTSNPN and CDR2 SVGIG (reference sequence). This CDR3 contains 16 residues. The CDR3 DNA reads TGTGCCTGGAGTGTACAGGGGCTCTCCGCTAACTATGGCTACACCTTC. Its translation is CAWSVQGLSANYGYTF. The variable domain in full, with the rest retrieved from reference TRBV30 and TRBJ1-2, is SQTIHQWPATLVQPVGSPLSLECTVEGTSNPNLYWYRQAAGRGLQLLFYSVGIGQISSEVPQNLSASRPQDRQFILSSKKLLLSDSGFYLCAWSVQGLSANYGYTFGSGTRLTVV.

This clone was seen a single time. CDR3 amino acids: CASSGGGSLYEQYF. The CDR3, as DNA: TGTGCCAGTTCCGGTGGGGGAAGCCTCTACGAGCAGTACTTC. The J gene is TRBJ2-7, the V gene TRBV19; D could derive from TRBD1 or TRBD2 (5 bases each). This CDR3 has 14 residues. Deletions cut 8 bases from V and 3 bases from J, with 17 bases between. Germline V CDR1 and CDR2: LNHDA, SQIVND (reference sequence).

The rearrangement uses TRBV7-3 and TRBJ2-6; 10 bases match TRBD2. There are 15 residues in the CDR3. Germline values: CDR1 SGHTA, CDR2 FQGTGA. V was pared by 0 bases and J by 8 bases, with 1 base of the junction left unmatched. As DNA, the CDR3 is TGTGCCAGCAGCTTAACGACTAGCGGGTCCAACGTCCTGACTTTC. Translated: CASSLTTSGSNVLTF.

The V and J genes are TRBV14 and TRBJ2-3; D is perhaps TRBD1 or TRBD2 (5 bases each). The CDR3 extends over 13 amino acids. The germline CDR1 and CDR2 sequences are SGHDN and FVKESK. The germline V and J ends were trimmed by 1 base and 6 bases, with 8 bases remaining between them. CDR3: CASSQGWDDTQYF. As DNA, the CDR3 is TGTGCCAGCAGCCAAGGGTGGGACGATACGCAGTATTTT.

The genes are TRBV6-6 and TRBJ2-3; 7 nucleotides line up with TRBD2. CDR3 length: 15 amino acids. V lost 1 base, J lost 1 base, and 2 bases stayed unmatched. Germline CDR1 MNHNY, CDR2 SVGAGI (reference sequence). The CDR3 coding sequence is TGTGCCAGCAGTTACTATCGGGGGGGCACAGATACGCAGTATTTT. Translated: CASSYYRGGTDTQYF.

The CDR3 region is CASSAGLHYTDTQYF. The DNA of the CDR3 is TGTGCCAGCAGCGCGGGACTACACTACACAGATACGCAGTATTTT. The chain employs TRBV9 and TRBJ2-3; 7 bases align to TRBD2. The CDR3 is made up of 15 amino acids. Germline V gene lookup returns CDR1 SGDLS and CDR2 YYNGEE. V was clipped by 3 bases and J by 2 bases; unmatched bases: 6.

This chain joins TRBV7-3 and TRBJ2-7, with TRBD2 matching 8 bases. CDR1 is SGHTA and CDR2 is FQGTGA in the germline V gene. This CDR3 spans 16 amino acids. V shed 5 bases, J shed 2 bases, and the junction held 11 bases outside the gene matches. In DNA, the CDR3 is TGTGCCAGCAGCGCCAGCGGGGGCCTACAACCCTACGAGCAGTACTTC. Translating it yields CASSASGGLQPYEQYF.

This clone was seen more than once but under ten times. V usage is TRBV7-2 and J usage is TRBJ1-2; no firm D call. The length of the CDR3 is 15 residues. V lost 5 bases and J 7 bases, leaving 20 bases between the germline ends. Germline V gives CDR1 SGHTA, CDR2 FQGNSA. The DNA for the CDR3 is TGTGCCAGCAGCCGGGAGCTGGCGGGATTAGGTGGCTACACCTTC. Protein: CASSRELAGLGGYTF.

CDR3 in amino acids: CASSSRGSFTDTQYF. CDR3 DNA: TGTGCCAGCAGCTCCCGCGGGAGTTTTACAGATACGCAGTATTTT. V usage is TRBV7-3 and J usage is TRBJ2-3; 7 nucleotides agree with TRBD2. Germline lookup yields CDR1 SGHTA and CDR2 FQGTGA. The CDR3 sequence is 15 residues long. The V and J ends lost 4 bases and 3 bases, in that order; junction bases with no gene match: 7.

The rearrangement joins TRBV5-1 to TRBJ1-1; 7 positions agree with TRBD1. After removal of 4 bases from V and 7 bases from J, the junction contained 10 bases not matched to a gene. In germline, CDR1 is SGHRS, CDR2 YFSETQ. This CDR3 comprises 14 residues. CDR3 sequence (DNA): TGCGCCAGCAGCCTGCAATCCGGGACAGATGAAGCTTTCTTT. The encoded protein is CASSLQSGTDEAFF.

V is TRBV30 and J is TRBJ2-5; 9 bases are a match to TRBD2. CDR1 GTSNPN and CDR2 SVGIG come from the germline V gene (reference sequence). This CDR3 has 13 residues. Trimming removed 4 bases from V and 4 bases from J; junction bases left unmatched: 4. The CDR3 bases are TGTGCCTGGAAAGCGGGAGGTAGAGAGACCCAGTACTTC. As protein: CAWKAGGRETQYF.

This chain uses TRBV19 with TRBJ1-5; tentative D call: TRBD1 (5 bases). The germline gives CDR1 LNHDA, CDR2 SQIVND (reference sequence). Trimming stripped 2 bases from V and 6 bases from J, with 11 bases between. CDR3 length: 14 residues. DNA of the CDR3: TGTGCCAGTAGTATAAAGGGGCAGGCTCAGCCCCAGCATTTT. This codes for CASSIKGQAQPQHF.

The CDR3 loop is CASTDRTGGDQPQHF. CDR3 coding DNA: TGTGCCAGCACCGACCGTACAGGGGGTGATCAGCCCCAGCATTTT. The V gene is TRBV19, the J gene TRBJ1-5, with 8 nucleotides matching TRBD1. This CDR3 spans 15 amino acids. Losses at the gene ends were 9 bases for V and 5 bases for J; bases not matched to a gene: 12. Germline CDR1 and CDR2: LNHDA and SQIVND (reference sequence).

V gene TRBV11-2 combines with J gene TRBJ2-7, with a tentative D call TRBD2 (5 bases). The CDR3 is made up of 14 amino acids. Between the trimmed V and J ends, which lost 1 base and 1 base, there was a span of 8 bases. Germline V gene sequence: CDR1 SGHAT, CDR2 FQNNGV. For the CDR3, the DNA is TGTGCCAGCAGCTTAGGGAGGCAGTCCTACGAGCAGTACTTC. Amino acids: CASSLGRQSYEQYF.

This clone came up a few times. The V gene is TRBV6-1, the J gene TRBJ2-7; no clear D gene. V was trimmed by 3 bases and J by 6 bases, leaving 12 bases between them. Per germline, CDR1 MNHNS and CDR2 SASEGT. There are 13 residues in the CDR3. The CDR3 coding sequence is TGTGCCAGCAGTGAGGTCTGGGGTAGCGAGCAGTACTTC. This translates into CASSEVWGSEQYF.

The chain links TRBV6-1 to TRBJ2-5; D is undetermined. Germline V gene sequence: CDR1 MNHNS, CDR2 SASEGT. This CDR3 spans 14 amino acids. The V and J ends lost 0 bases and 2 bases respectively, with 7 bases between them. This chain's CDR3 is CASSEARQQETQYF. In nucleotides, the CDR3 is TGTGCCAGCAGTGAAGCCAGGCAGCAAGAGACCCAGTACTTC.

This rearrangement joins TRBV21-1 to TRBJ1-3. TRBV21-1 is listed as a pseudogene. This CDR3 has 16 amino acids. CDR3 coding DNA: TGTGCCAGCAGTGGACTTGTACAACACGCACGAAACACCATATATTTT. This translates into CASSGLVQHARNTIYF.

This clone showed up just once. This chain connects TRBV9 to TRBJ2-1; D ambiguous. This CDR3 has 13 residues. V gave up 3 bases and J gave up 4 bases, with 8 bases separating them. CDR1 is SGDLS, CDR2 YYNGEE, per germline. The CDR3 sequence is CASSATGYNEQFF. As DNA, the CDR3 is TGTGCCAGCAGCGCGACTGGTTACAATGAGCAGTTCTTC.